The source of this T cell receptor (beta chain) is a study of somatic mutations in cytotoxic T cells in rheumatoid arthritis. Sequenced by immunoSEQ multiplex PCR; TCRdb stores in-frame clones only, minus some. The sample gives 15,000 to 20,000 clones, approximately 82% of which show up once; approximately 19% is in the top ten. The CDR3 loop spans 15 amino acids. J lost 4 bases, V lost 6 bases, and 10 bases had no gene match. The germline V gene encodes CDR1 MNHEY and CDR2 SVGAGI. The specimen sequenced was CD8+ T cells sorted from blood. The chain employs TRBV6-5 and TRBJ2-5; TRBD1 aligns across 8 bases. The sequence was collected from an adult with rheumatoid arthritis. CDR3 region: CASRPSDRVGETQYF. DNA for the CDR3: TGTGCCAGCAGACCCTCGGACAGGGTCGGAGAGACCCAGTACTTC.